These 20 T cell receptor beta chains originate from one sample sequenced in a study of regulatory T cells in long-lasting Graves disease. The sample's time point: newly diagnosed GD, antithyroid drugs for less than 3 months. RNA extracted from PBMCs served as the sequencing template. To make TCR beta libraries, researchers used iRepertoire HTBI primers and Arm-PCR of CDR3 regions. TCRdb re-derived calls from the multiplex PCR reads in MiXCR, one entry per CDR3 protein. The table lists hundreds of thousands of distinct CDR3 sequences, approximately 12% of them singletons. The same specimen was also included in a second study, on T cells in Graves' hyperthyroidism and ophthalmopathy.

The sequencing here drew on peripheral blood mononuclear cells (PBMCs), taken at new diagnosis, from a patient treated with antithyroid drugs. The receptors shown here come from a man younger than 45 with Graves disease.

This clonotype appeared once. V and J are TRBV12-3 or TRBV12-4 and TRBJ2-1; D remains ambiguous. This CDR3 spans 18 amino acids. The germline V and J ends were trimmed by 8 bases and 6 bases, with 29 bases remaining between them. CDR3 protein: CASSPPVRPRPALNEQFF. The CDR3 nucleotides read TGTGCCAGCTCACCACCGGTTCGGCCTAGGCCGGCCCTCAATGAGCAGTTCTTC.

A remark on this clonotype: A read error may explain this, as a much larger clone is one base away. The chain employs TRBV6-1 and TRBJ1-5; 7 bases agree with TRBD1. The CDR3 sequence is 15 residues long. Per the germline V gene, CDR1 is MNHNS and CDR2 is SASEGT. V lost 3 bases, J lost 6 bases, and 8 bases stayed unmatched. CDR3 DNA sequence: TGTGCCAGCAGTGAGGGGGACAGTTCAGGTCAGCCCCAGCATTTT. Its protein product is CASSEGDSSGQPQHF.

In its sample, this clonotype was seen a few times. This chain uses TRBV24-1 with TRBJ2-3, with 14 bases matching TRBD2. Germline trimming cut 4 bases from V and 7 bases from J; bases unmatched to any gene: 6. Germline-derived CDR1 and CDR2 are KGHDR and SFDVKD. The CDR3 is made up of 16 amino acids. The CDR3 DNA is TGTGCCACCAGTGACCTGACTAGCGGGAGGGCCTATACGCAGTATTTT. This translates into CATSDLTSGRAYTQYF.

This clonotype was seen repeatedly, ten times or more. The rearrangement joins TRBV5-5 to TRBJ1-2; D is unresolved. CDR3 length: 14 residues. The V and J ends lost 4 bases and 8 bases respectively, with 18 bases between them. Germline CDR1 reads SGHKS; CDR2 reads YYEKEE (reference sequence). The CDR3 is CASSLDDDRGGYTF. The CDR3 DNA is TGTGCCAGCAGCCTGGATGATGATCGCGGCGGCTACACCTTC.

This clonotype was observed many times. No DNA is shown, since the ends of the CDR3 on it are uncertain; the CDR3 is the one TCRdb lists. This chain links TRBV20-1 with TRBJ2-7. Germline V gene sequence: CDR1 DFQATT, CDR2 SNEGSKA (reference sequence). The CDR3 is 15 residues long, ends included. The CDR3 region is CSATRSTFGNGEQYF.

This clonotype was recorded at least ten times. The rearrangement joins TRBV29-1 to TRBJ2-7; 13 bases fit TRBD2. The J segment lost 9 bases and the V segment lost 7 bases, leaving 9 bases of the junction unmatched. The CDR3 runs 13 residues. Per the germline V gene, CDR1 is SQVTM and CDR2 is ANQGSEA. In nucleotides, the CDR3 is TGCAGCGCCAAACTAGCGGGAGGGCCCGGGCAGTACTTC. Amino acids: CSAKLAGGPGQYF.

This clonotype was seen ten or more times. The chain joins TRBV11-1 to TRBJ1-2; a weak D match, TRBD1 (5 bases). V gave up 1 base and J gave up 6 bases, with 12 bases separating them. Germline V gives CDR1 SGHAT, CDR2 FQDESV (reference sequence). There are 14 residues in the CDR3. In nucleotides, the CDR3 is TGTGCCAGCAGCTTAGTTGCAGGGTACGATGGCTACACCTTC. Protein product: CASSLVAGYDGYTF.

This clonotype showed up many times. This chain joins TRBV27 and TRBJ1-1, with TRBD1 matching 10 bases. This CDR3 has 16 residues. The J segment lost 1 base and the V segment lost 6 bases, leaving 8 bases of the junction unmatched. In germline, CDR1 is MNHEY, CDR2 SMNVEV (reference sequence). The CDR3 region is CASRLRTGGPNTEAFF. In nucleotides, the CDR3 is TGTGCCAGCAGACTACGGACAGGGGGTCCGAACACTGAAGCTTTCTTT.

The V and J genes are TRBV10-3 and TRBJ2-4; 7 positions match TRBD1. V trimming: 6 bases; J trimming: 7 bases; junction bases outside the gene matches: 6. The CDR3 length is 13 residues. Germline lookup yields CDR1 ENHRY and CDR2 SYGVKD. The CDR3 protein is CAISGTVGNIQYF. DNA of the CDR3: TGTGCCATCAGCGGGACAGTTGGTAACATTCAGTACTTC.

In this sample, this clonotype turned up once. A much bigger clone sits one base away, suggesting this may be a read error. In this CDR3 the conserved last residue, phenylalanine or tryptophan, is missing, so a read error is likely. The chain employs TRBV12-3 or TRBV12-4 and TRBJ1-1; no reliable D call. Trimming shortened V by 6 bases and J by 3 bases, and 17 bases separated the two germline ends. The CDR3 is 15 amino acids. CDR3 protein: CASRPWAGEDTEAFS. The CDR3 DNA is TGTGCCAGCAGACCGTGGGCCGGAGAGGACACTGAAGCTTTCTCT.

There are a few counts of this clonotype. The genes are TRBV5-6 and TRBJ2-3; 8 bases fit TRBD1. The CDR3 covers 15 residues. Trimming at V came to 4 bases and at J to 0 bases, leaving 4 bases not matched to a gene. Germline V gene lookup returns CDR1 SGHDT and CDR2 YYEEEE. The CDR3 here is CASSVGQASTDTQYF. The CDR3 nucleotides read TGTGCCAGCAGCGTGGGACAGGCGAGCACAGATACGCAGTATTTT. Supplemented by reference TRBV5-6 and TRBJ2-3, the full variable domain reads DAGVTQSPTHLIKTRGQQVTLRCSPKSGHDTVSWYQQALGQGPQFIFQYYEEEERQRGNFPDRFSGHQFPNYSSELNVNALLLGDSALYLCASSVGQASTDTQYFGPGTRLTVL.

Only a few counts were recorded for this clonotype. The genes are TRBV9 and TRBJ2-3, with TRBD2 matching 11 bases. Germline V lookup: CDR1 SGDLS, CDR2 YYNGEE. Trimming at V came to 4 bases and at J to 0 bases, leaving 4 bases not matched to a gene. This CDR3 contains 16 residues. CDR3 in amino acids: CASSLTSGSSTDTQYF. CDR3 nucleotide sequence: TGTGCCAGCAGCCTCACTAGCGGGAGTAGCACAGATACGCAGTATTTT.

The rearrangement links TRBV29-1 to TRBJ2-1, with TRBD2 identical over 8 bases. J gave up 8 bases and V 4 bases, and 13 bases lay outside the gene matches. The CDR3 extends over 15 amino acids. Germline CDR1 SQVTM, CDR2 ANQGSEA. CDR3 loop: CSVAVGTSNGDEQFF. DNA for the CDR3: TGCAGCGTTGCTGTCGGGACTAGTAATGGTGATGAGCAGTTCTTC.

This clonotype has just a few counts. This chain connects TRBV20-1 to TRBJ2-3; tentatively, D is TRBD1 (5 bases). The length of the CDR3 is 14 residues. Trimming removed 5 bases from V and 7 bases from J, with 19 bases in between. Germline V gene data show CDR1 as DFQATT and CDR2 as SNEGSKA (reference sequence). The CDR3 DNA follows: TGCAGTGCTTGGGGCCCCATCCTTCCTCATACGCAGTATTTT. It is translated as CSAWGPILPHTQYF.

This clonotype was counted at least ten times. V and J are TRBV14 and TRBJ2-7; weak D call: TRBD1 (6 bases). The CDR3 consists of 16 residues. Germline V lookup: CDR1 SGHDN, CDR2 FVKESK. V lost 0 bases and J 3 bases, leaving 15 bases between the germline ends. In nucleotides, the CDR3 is TGTGCCAGCAGCCAAGATAGGGGGTCCACAGACTACGAGCAGTACTTC. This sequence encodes CASSQDRGSTDYEQYF. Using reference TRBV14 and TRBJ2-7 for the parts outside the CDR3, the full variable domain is EAGVTQFPSHSVIEKGQTVTLRCDPISGHDNLYWYRRVMGKEIKFLLHFVKESKQDESGMPNNRFLAERTGGTYSTLKVQPAELEDSGVYFCASSQDRGSTDYEQYFGPGTRLTVT.

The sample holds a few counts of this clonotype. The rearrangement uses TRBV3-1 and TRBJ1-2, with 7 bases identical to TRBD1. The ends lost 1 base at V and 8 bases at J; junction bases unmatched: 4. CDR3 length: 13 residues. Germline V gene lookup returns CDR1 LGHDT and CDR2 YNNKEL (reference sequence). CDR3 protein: CASSQVTGQGYTF. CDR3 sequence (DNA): TGTGCCAGCAGCCAAGTGACAGGGCAAGGCTACACCTTC.

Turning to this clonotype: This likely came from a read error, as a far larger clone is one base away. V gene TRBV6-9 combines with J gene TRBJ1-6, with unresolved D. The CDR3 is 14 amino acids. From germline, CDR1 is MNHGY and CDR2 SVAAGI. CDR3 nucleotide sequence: TGTGCCGGAGCCCTGGGCGCCGATAATTCACCCCCCCACTTT. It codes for CAGALGADNSPPHF.

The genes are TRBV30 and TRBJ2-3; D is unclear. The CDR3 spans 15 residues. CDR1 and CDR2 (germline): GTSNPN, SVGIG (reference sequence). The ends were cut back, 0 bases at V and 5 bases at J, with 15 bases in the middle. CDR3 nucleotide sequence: TGTGCCTGGAGTGTTACGGGTTTCGTAGGAGATACGCAGTATTTT. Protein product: CAWSVTGFVGDTQYF.

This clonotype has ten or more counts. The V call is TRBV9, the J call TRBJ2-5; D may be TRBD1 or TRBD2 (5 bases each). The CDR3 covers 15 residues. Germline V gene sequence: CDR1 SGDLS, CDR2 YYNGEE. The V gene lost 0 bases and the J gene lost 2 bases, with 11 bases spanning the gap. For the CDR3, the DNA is TGTGCCAGCAGCGTAGCCGTGGGGGTGCAAGAGACCCAGTACTTC. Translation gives CASSVAVGVQETQYF.

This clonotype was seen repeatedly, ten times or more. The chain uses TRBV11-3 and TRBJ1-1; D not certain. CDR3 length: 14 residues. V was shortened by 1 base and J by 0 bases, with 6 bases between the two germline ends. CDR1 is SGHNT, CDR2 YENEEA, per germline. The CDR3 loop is CASSLAAMNTEAFF. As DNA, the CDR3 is TGTGCCAGCAGCTTAGCGGCTATGAACACTGAAGCTTTCTTT.